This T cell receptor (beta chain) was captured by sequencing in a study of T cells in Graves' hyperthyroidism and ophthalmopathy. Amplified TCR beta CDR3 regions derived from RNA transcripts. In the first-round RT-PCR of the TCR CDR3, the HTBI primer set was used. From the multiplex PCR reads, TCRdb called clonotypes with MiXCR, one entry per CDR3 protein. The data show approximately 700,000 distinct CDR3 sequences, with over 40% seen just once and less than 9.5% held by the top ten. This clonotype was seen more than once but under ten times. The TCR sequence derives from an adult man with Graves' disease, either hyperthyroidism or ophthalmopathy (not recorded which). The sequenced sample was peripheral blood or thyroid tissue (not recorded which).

CDR3 in DNA: TGTGCCAGCAGCCCGGTCCCGGGACAGGGATCGGGGCCTGAAGCTTTCTTT. This translates into CASSPVPGQGSGPEAFF. The chain links TRBV2 to TRBJ1-1; 9 bases fit TRBD1. Per the germline V gene, CDR1 is SNHLY and CDR2 is FYNNEI. With 6 bases clipped from V and 6 bases from J, the junction kept 17 bases outside the gene matches. The CDR3 is 17 residues long.